The 27 T cell receptor beta chains below all came from one sample that was sequenced in a study of cytomegalovirus exposure and HLA in healthy donors (dated by TCRdb to 2016 to 2017). Libraries were built with the immunoSEQ multiplex PCR assay. The source is immuneACCESS, and TCRdb retained only in-frame sequences with V and J called. Part of the clones is not carried over; for the studies checked, unresolved V genes explain less than half of this, and the remainder is unexplained. In all, the sample holds some 69,000 clones, and just under 95% of those were seen once. Approximately 4.5% of the sample rests with the top ten. Sample: PBMCs. The receptors were sampled from a young man in good health and CMV-seropositive.

V and J are TRBV9 and TRBJ2-1; D might be TRBD2 (5 bases). CDR3 length equals 15 residues. Germline V lookup: CDR1 SGDLS, CDR2 YYNGEE. The V and J ends lost 0 bases and 4 bases respectively, with 11 bases between them. The CDR3 loop reads CASSVEEGRYNEQFF. CDR3 DNA sequence: TGTGCCAGCAGCGTAGAAGAGGGAAGGTACAATGAGCAGTTCTTC.

The CDR3 loop reads CASSLAPGGPSYNEQFF. In DNA form, the CDR3 reads TGCGCCAGCAGCTTGGCTCCGGGAGGGCCCTCCTACAATGAGCAGTTCTTC. The chain carries TRBV5-1 and TRBJ2-1, with 8 bases identical to TRBD2. V lost 0 bases and J lost 0; bases outside the gene matches: 5. Germline V gives CDR1 SGHRS, CDR2 YFSETQ. This CDR3 contains 17 residues.

The chain combines TRBV4-3 with TRBJ2-1, with D tentatively TRBD2 (6 bases). The ends were cut back, 0 bases at V and 4 bases at J, with 13 bases in the middle. Germline V gives CDR1 LGHNA, CDR2 YSLEER. The CDR3 covers 16 residues. DNA of the CDR3: TGCGCCAGCAGCCAAGATTTGCCAGGACTATACAATGAGCAGTTCTTC. Translation gives CASSQDLPGLYNEQFF.

The chain carries TRBV5-1 and TRBJ2-5; 7 nucleotides match TRBD2. With 6 bases clipped from V and 2 bases from J, the junction kept 16 bases outside the gene matches. This CDR3 has 17 amino acids. Germline CDR1 is SGHRS and CDR2 is YFSETQ. The CDR3 loop reads CASTLGSSGTTQETQYF. The CDR3 bases are TGCGCCAGCACTCTGGGTTCGTCCGGGACTACTCAAGAGACCCAGTACTTC.

The CDR3 bases are TGTGCCAGCATGAGCATCGTTGGGCTTGGCTACACCTTC. Protein product: CASMSIVGLGYTF. The V gene is TRBV11-2, the J gene TRBJ1-2; D gene uncertain. V was pared by 7 bases and J by 7 bases, with 16 bases between. From germline, CDR1 is SGHAT and CDR2 FQNNGV. CDR3 length: 13 amino acids.

The rearrangement joins TRBV4-2 to TRBJ2-1; D perhaps matches TRBD2 (6 bases). The CDR3 runs 16 residues. Germline CDR1 and CDR2: LGHNA and YNFKEQ. V gave up 1 base and J gave up 8 bases, with 18 bases separating them. The CDR3 sequence: CASSQVAGSDVYEQFF. For the CDR3, the DNA is TGTGCCAGCAGCCAAGTTGCCGGGAGCGATGTCTATGAGCAGTTCTTC.

The table lists this clone with a few counts. The chain carries TRBV6-1 and TRBJ1-4; TRBD1 is a possible D gene (6 bases). This CDR3 has 15 amino acids. Germline CDR1 MNHNS, CDR2 SASEGT. V gave up 1 base and J gave up 5 bases, with 11 bases separating them. CDR3 in amino acids: CASSEDGDINEKLFF. The CDR3 nucleotides are TGTGCCAGCAGTGAAGATGGGGACATAAATGAAAAACTGTTTTTT.

The chain links TRBV15 to TRBJ2-3; D ambiguous. The CDR3 spans 13 residues. The germline V and J ends were trimmed by 0 bases and 5 bases, with 6 bases remaining between them. Germline CDR1 reads LNHNV; CDR2 reads YYDKDF (reference sequence). CDR3 nucleotide sequence: TGTGCCACCAGCAGAGAGGGCGTAGATACGCAGTATTTT. Protein product: CATSREGVDTQYF.

The chain links TRBV12-5 to TRBJ2-3; 8 nucleotides line up with TRBD1. From germline, CDR1 is LGHNT and CDR2 FRNRAP. With 3 bases clipped from V and 4 bases from J, the junction kept 3 bases outside the gene matches. The CDR3 length is 14 residues. The CDR3 here is CASGLGQGPDTQYF. The CDR3 nucleotides read TGTGCTAGTGGTTTAGGACAGGGACCAGATACGCAGTATTTT.

This chain connects TRBV7-9 to TRBJ2-7; 11 bases fit TRBD2. From germline, CDR1 is SEHNR and CDR2 FQNEAQ (reference sequence). V lost 4 bases to trimming and J lost 0 bases; unmatched junction nucleotides: 14. This CDR3 contains 19 residues. CDR3: CASSYRLAGGSGGSYEQYF. CDR3 in DNA: TGTGCCAGCAGCTATCGTCTAGCGGGAGGTTCTGGGGGCTCCTACGAGCAGTACTTC.

The chain couples TRBV11-2 to TRBJ2-7; 8 positions agree with TRBD1. CDR1 and CDR2 (germline): SGHAT, FQNNGV. V was pared by 8 bases and J by 2 bases, with 2 bases of the junction left unmatched. The CDR3 has 12 residues. The CDR3 loop is CASGTGAYEQYF. CDR3 coding DNA: TGTGCCAGCGGGACAGGAGCCTACGAGCAGTACTTC.

The chain is built from TRBV15 and TRBJ2-7; 10 positions match TRBD1. This CDR3 region has 15 residues. CDR1 and CDR2 from the germline V gene are LNHNV and YYDKDF (reference sequence). The V segment lost 1 base and the J segment 0 bases; nucleotides outside the gene matches: 0. The DNA of the CDR3 is TGTGCCACCAGCAGAGGGACAGGGGGCTCCTACGAGCAGTACTTC. Encoded protein: CATSRGTGGSYEQYF.

This rearrangement joins TRBV10-1 to TRBJ1-2, with D hard to call. The germline gives CDR1 WNHNN, CDR2 SYGVQD (reference sequence). The ends were cut back, 4 bases at V and 1 base at J, with 10 bases in the middle. The CDR3 is made up of 14 amino acids. The CDR3, as DNA: TGCGCCAGCAGTGCGTTTGCAGATAACTATGGCTACACCTTC. Residues: CASSAFADNYGYTF.

V is TRBV14 and J is TRBJ2-1; a weak D match, TRBD1 (6 bases). This CDR3 is built from 15 residues. Germline V gene data show CDR1 as SGHDN and CDR2 as FVKESK. The V and J ends lost 3 bases and 1 base respectively, with 10 bases between them. CDR3: CASSHNRGSYNEQFF. CDR3 bases: TGTGCCAGCAGCCATAATAGGGGGTCCTACAATGAGCAGTTCTTC.

Remarks on this clone: Germline is not matched at one junction end, which may reflect a read error. The chain joins TRBV28 to TRBJ2-7; 7 nucleotides agree with TRBD1. The CDR3 loop spans 14 amino acids. Germline V gene sequence: CDR1 MDHEN, CDR2 SYDVKM. CDR3 bases: TGTGCCAGCAGTCCAAGGGGGCGCTCCAACGAGCAGTACTTC. Translated: CASSPRGRSNEQYF.

This clone was detected once. V is TRBV7-2 and J is TRBJ1-1, with 7 positions matching TRBD1. This CDR3 is 12 amino acids long. V gave up 2 bases and J gave up 11 bases; unmatched junction bases: 5. The germline V gene has CDR1 SGHTA and CDR2 FQGNSA. CDR3 sequence: CASSLILGQAFF. In DNA, the CDR3 is TGTGCCAGCAGCTTAATTCTGGGACAGGCTTTCTTT.

J is TRBJ2-2 and V is TRBV10-3; possible D gene TRBD2, 5 bases. With 7 bases removed from V and 0 bases from J, the gap between germline ends came to 24 bases. CDR3 length equals 19 residues. Germline loops: CDR1 ENHRY, CDR2 SYGVKD. DNA for the CDR3: TGTGCCATCAAGGAGAGCGGTCGAGTCAGACCCTCGAACACCGGGGAGCTGTTTTTT. Translated, it gives CAIKESGRVRPSNTGELFF.

The chain carries TRBV2 and TRBJ1-1; TRBD1 aligns across 8 bases. The CDR3 runs to 14 residues. With 6 bases clipped from V and 4 bases from J, the junction kept 7 bases outside the gene matches. Germline assignment: CDR1 SNHLY and CDR2 FYNNEI. CDR3: CASRKDREFTEAFF. The CDR3 DNA reads TGTGCCAGCAGAAAGGACAGGGAGTTCACTGAAGCTTTCTTT.

The rearrangement uses TRBV11-2 and TRBJ1-2; D gene unclear. Germline V lookup: CDR1 SGHAT, CDR2 FQNNGV. The CDR3 loop spans 15 amino acids. The V end was cut by 2 bases, the J end by 9 bases, with 19 bases between. The CDR3 sequence is CASSLSLLDYDRYTF. CDR3 nucleotide sequence: TGTGCCAGCAGCTTATCCCTCCTCGACTACGATCGCTACACCTTC.

V and J are TRBV6-5 and TRBJ2-2; 8 bases line up with TRBD1. The V gene end was trimmed by 4 bases and the J gene end by 3 bases; junction bases not matched to a gene: 1. There are 14 residues in the CDR3. Germline V gene lookup returns CDR1 MNHEY and CDR2 SVGAGI. The CDR3 region has the DNA TGTGCCAGCAGTTTACAGGGGGACACCGGGGAGCTGTTTTTT. Translating it yields CASSLQGDTGELFF.

The rearrangement joins TRBV29-1 to TRBJ2-5, with D perhaps TRBD2 (6 bases). With 0 bases removed from V and 5 bases from J, the gap between germline ends came to 19 bases. CDR3 length: 16 residues. Germline-derived CDR1 and CDR2 are SQVTM and ANQGSEA. The CDR3 sequence is CSVEDPRDNLMETQYF. CDR3 coding DNA: TGCAGCGTTGAAGACCCGCGGGATAATCTAATGGAGACCCAGTACTTC.

The V and J genes are TRBV2 and TRBJ2-1; 10 bases agree with TRBD1. Germline values: CDR1 SNHLY, CDR2 FYNNEI. CDR3 size: 14 residues. V lost 8 bases and J lost 3; bases outside the gene matches: 4. The CDR3 region has the DNA TGTGCCAGCGAGGGACAGGGGTTCTACAATGAGCAGTTCTTC. Translation: CASEGQGFYNEQFF.

The rearrangement joins TRBV28 to TRBJ2-2, with 7 bases aligning to TRBD1. V was pared by 1 base and J by 1 base, with 3 bases of the junction left unmatched. CDR3 length equals 16 residues. CDR1 MDHEN and CDR2 SYDVKM come from the germline V gene. The CDR3 DNA is TGTGCCAGCAGTTTATCGCACAGGGGGAACACCGGGGAGCTGTTTTTT. This translates into CASSLSHRGNTGELFF.

This chain connects TRBV9 to TRBJ2-4, with D tentatively TRBD2 (6 bases). The germline V and J ends were trimmed by 5 bases and 0 bases, with 12 bases remaining between them. The germline V gene encodes CDR1 SGDLS and CDR2 YYNGEE. The CDR3 sequence is 15 residues long. This CDR3 is CASRGEVLAKNIQYF. The CDR3 DNA reads as TGTGCCAGCAGGGGGGAGGTCCTAGCCAAAAACATTCAGTACTTC.

Comments on this clone: The junction departs from germline at one end; a sequencing error may be responsible. This chain uses TRBV27 with TRBJ2-7; D remains ambiguous. CDR1 is MNHEY and CDR2 is SMNVEV in the germline V gene (reference sequence). This CDR3 contains 15 residues. The CDR3 DNA reads TGTGCCAGCAGTGTATCAGCCCTGAACTCCTACGAGCAGTACTTC. Its protein is CASSVSALNSYEQYF.

The J gene is TRBJ2-5, the V gene TRBV9; weak D call: TRBD1 (6 bases). The CDR3 totals 15 residues. V shed 2 bases and J shed 2 bases, with 13 bases lying between them. Germline CDR1 SGDLS, CDR2 YYNGEE. In DNA, the CDR3 is TGTGCCAGCAGCGTCCGCGACAGGTCTCAAGAGACCCAGTACTTC. Its translation: CASSVRDRSQETQYF. Looking up the rest from reference TRBV9 and TRBJ2-5 gives the full variable domain: DSGVTQTPKHLITATGQRVTLRCSPRSGDLSVYWYQQSLDQGLQFLIQYYNGEERAKGNILERFSAQQFPDLHSELNLSSLELGDSALYFCASSVRDRSQETQYFGPGTRLLVL.

This chain connects TRBV2 to TRBJ2-7, with TRBD1 matching 9 bases. V gave up 8 bases and J gave up 5 bases; unmatched junction bases: 10. The length of the CDR3 is 14 residues. Germline V CDR1 and CDR2: SNHLY, FYNNEI. The CDR3 bases are TGTGCCAGCGGAGGAACAGGGGGCTTGGACGAGCAGTACTTC. It specifies CASGGTGGLDEQYF.